One sample yielded the 8 T cell receptor beta chains listed below, sequenced in a study of tumor-infiltrating lymphocytes in primary liver carcinoma. TCR beta cDNA was reverse-transcribed from roughly 0.45 ug of total RNA. The reaction used a constant-region primer and ProtoScript II reverse transcriptase. Employing slightly modified ARM-PCR, three nested multiplex PCR rounds were run, and these gave rise to the TCR beta libraries. Both of the initial two PCR rounds ran for around 9 cycles and employed TRBV1-TRBV30 forward primers alongside a C-beta reverse primer. TCRdb recomputed calls from the multiplex PCR reads with MiXCR, one row per CDR3 protein. Counted here are about 310,000 distinct CDR3 sequences, 50% to 60% occurring once; the ten biggest clones make up approximately 15%. Unsorted whole blood yielded the blood RNA, and germline DNA was also extracted. Sequenced input: peripheral blood. The receptors stem from a woman in her thirties with primary liver carcinoma and hepatitis B virus infection.

The V gene is TRBV6-5, the J gene TRBJ1-6; D is uncertain. The germline V and J ends were trimmed by 4 bases and 5 bases, with 9 bases remaining between them. Germline values: CDR1 MNHEY, CDR2 SVGAGI. The CDR3 extends over 14 amino acids. This chain's CDR3 is CASSSWVNNSPLHF. The CDR3 DNA is TGTGCCAGCAGTTCCTGGGTCAATAATTCACCCCTCCACTTT.

This clonotype was found many times. The CDR3 loop is CASSDVAQPQHF. In nucleotides, the CDR3 is TGTGCCAGCAGTGATGTGGCTCAGCCCCAGCATTTT. V and J are TRBV6-1 and TRBJ1-5, with no clear D. The CDR3 loop spans 12 amino acids. Germline V gene sequence: CDR1 MNHNS, CDR2 SASEGT. V dropped 3 bases and J dropped 6 bases, with 6 bases sitting between them.

Turning to this clonotype: One end of the junction fails to match germline, which may point to a read error. The chain joins TRBV4-1 to TRBJ2-5, with D unresolved. The CDR3 extends over 17 amino acids. The V gene's germline CDR1 is MGHRA and CDR2 YSYEKL. The CDR3: CPSSQVPTGRYQETQYF. Written as DNA, the CDR3 is TGCCCCAGCAGCCAAGTCCCAACCGGGCGCTACCAAGAGACCCAGTACTTC.

A word on this clonotype: One end of the junction does not line up with germline, which may come from a read error. This chain uses TRBV12-3 or TRBV12-4 with TRBJ2-4; no definite D call. This CDR3 region has 13 residues. The CDR3 DNA reads TGTGCCTGCAGGAACAATCGGGAAAACATTCAGTACTTC. It encodes CACRNNRENIQYF.

V usage is TRBV28 and J usage is TRBJ2-1; 8 bases agree with TRBD1. The germline gives CDR1 MDHEN, CDR2 SYDVKM. V gave up 8 bases and J gave up 6 bases; unmatched junction bases: 15. CDR3 size: 16 residues. The CDR3 sequence is CASARGLGATLNEQFF. Written as DNA, the CDR3 is TGTGCCAGCGCCAGGGGGCTCGGGGCCACCCTCAATGAGCAGTTCTTC.

As to this clonotype: This may stem from a read error, because a much larger clone lies one nucleotide away. This chain joins TRBV6-5 and TRBJ2-3; perhaps D is TRBD1 or TRBD2 (6 bases each). Germline V CDR1 and CDR2: MNHEY, SVGAGI. Trimming removed 5 bases at V and 5 bases at J, with 11 bases between. CDR3 length: 13 amino acids. In nucleotides, the CDR3 is TGTGCCAGCAGTCCGAGGGGGGAAGATACGCAGTATTTT. It is translated as CASSPRGEDTQYF.

The chain recombines TRBV6-5 with TRBJ1-3; the D gene is possibly TRBD1 (5 bases). Germline V gene sequence: CDR1 MNHEY, CDR2 SVGAGI. The V and J ends lost 2 bases and 0 bases respectively, with 5 bases between them. The CDR3 is 14 residues long. The CDR3 DNA reads as TGTGCCAGCAGTTACGGGGCCTCTGGAAACACCATATATTTT. Encoded protein: CASSYGASGNTIYF.

At least ten counts were recorded for this clonotype. The rearrangement links TRBV12-3 or TRBV12-4 to TRBJ2-1, with 7 bases aligning to TRBD2. V lost 5 bases and J lost 9; bases outside the gene matches: 7. The CDR3 is 13 residues long. CDR3 nucleotides: TGTGCCAGCAGTCCGACTAGCTTGGGTGAGCAGTTCTTC. This encodes CASSPTSLGEQFF.